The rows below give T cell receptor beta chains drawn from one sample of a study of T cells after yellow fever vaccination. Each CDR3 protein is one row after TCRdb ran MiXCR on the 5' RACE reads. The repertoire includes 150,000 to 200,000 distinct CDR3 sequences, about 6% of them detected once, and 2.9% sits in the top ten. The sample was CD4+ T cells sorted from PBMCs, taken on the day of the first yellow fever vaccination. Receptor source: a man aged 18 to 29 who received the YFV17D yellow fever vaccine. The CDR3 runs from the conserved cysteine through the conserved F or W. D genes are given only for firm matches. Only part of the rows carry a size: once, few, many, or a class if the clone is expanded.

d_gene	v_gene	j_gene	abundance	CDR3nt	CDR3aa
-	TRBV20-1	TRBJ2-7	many	TGCAGTGCTAGATCACAGGTCAACTCCTACGAGCAGTACTTC	CSARSQVNSYEQYF
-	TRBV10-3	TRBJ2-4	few	TGTGCCATCAGTGAGTCGACGGCTAAAAACATTCAGTACTTC	CAISESTAKNIQYF
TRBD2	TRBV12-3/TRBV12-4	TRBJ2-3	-	TGTGCCTACTCGGTTGCCACTAGCGGGGCGGATACGCAGTATTTT	CAYSVATSGADTQYF
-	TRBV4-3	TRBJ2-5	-	TGCGCCAGCAGCCAAGGATCATCCCGGGGACAAGAGACCCAGTACTTC	CASSQGSSRGQETQYF
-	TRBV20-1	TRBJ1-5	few	TGCAGTGCTAGGCGGGCAGGGATCTTCCACAATCAGCCCCAGCATTTT	CSARRAGIFHNQPQHF
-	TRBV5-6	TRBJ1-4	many	TGTGCCAGCAGCTTGGTACTCGGGACTAATGAAAAACTGTTTTTT	CASSLVLGTNEKLFF
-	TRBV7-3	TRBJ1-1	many	TGTGCCAGCAGCTTAACCACGGGCGAGGGAGAAGCTTTCTTT	CASSLTTGEGEAFF
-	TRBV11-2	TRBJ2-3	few	TGTGCCAGCAACCCCCTAGATACGCAGTATTTT	CASNPLDTQYF
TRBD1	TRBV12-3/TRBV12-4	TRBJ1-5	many	TGTGCCAGCAGAACCGGGACAGGGGCCAATCAGCCCCAGCATTTT	CASRTGTGANQPQHF
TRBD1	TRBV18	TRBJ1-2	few	TGTGCCAGCTCACCACGGACAGGGGAAGGCTACACCTTC	CASSPRTGEGYTF
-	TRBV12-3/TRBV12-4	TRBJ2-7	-	TGTGCCAGCAGGCGGGGAGATCGAACTGGCGAGCAGTACTTC	CASRRGDRTGEQYF
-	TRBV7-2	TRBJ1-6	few	TGTGCCAGCAGCTTATCACCCAGCTCCTATAATTCACCCCTCCACTTT	CASSLSPSSYNSPLHF
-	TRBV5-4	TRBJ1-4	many	TGTGCCAGCAGCCGGCGCGACCCCAATGAAAAACTGTTTTTT	CASSRRDPNEKLFF
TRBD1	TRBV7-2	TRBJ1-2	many	TGTGCCAGCAGCGGAGGGACAGGGGGCGGCTACACCTTC	CASSGGTGGGYTF
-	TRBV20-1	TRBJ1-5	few	TGCAGTGCTACTTACGGTAATCAGCCCCAGCATTTT	CSATYGNQPQHF
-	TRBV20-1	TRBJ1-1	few	TGCAGTGCCAGACGGGCCGGGGGCTACACTGAAGCTTTCTTT	CSARRAGGYTEAFF
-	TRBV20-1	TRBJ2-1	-	TGCAGTGCTAGAGATAGGCCCGGCTCTTCCGTCAATGAGCAGTTCTTC	CSARDRPGSSVNEQFF
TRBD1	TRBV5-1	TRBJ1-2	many	TGCGCCAGCAGCTTACCGGGACAGCGCGGCTACACCTTC	CASSLPGQRGYTF
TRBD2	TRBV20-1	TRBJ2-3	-	TGCAGTGCTAGAGGCTCGGGGGGATGGACAGATACGCAGTATTTT	CSARGSGGWTDTQYF
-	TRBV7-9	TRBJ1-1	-	TGTGCCAGCTCCAGGGTGGCGAACACTGAAGCTTTCTTT	CASSRVANTEAFF
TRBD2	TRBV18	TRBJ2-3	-	TGTGCCAGCTCACTACGGACTAGCGGATACACAGATACGCAGTATTTT	CASSLRTSGYTDTQYF
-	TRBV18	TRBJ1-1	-	TGTGCCAGCTCACCACAGGGGATCGGGATGAACACTGAAGCTTTCTTT	CASSPQGIGMNTEAFF
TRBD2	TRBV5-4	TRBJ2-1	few	TGTGCCAGCAGCTTGATACTAGCGGGGGAGCAGTTCTTC	CASSLILAGEQFF
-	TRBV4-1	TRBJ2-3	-	TGCGCCAGCAGCCTCGAGTCATGGGGGGCTACCGCAGATACGCAGTATTTT	CASSLESWGATADTQYF
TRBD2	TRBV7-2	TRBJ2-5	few	TGTGCCAGCAGCCCCCAGCGGGGGGGCACGGAGACCCAGTACTTC	CASSPQRGGTETQYF
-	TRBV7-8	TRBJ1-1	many	TGTGCCAGCAGCTCCGTACCCACTGAAGCTTTCTTT	CASSSVPTEAFF
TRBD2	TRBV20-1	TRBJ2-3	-	TGCAGTGCTCCCGGGGGGGATACGCAGTATTTT	CSAPGGDTQYF
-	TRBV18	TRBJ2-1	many	TGTGCCAGCTCACTCCCTCTAAGGTGGAATGAGCAGTTCTTC	CASSLPLRWNEQFF
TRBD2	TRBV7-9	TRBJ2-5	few	TGTGCCAGCAGCTCTGGGACTAGCAAGGAGACCCAGTACTTC	CASSSGTSKETQYF
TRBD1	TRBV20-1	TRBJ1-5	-	TGCAGTGCTAGACCTGACAGGAGGGGGCATAGCAATCAGCCCCAGCATTTT	CSARPDRRGHSNQPQHF
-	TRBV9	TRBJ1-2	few	TGTGCCAGCAGCGACAGACAACAGGGCGGCTATGGCTACACCTTC	CASSDRQQGGYGYTF
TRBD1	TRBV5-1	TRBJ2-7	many	TGCGCCAGCAGTACGGACAGGGGGGCCTACGAGCAGTACTTC	CASSTDRGAYEQYF
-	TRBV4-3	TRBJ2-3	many	TGCGCCAGCAGCCAAGATCTGGGGGGGGCTAGCACAGATACGCAGTATTTT	CASSQDLGGASTDTQYF
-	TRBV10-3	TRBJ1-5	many	TGTGCCATCAGTGACGGGAATCAGCCCCAGCATTTT	CAISDGNQPQHF
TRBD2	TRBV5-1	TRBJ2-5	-	TGCGCCAGCAGCAGAAATAGCGGGGGGCCACAAGAGACCCAGTACTTC	CASSRNSGGPQETQYF
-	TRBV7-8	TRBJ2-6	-	TGTGCCAGCAGCCGTAGGTTGCCGGTCGGGGACTCTGGGGCCAACGTCCTGACTTTC	CASSRRLPVGDSGANVLTF
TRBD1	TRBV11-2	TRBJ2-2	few	TGTGCCAGCAGCTCCGTAAAGCGACCGGGACAGGGGAACACCGGGGAGCTGTTTTTT	CASSSVKRPGQGNTGELFF
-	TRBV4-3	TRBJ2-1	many	TGCGCCAGCAGCCAAGTACTGGGGGCAGGGTTTAGTGAGCAGTTCTTC	CASSQVLGAGFSEQFF
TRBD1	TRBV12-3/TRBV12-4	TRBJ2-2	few	TGTGCCAGCAGTTTGGGAACAGGGGCTCCCGGGGAGCTGTTTTTT	CASSLGTGAPGELFF
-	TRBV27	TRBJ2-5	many	TGTGCCAGCAGTTTTTACGGAGGAGGGACCCAGTACTTC	CASSFYGGGTQYF
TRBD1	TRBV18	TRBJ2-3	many	TGTGCCAGCTCACCACCTCTACAGGGGGATGACACAGATACGCAGTATTTT	CASSPPLQGDDTDTQYF
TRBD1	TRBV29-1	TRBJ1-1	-	TGCAGCGTTGTAACCGGGACAGGGGTTTTGAAAGCTTTCTTT	CSVVTGTGVLKAFF
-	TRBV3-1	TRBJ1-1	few	TGTGCCAGCAGCCCCTGGGGAGACACTGAAGCTTTCTTT	CASSPWGDTEAFF
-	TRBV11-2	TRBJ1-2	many	TGTGCCAGCAGCTTAGCCCGAGAGGGGGTTTATGGCTACACCTTC	CASSLAREGVYGYTF
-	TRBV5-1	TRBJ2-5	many	TGCGCCAGCAGCCCCTGGGTACCGGGACAAGAGACCCAGTACTTC	CASSPWVPGQETQYF
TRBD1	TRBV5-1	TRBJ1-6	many	TGCGCCAGCACCCCTCAGACAGGGGGCGGATCACCCCTCCACTTT	CASTPQTGGGSPLHF
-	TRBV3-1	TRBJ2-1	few	TGTGCCAGCAGCCCCGGGTGGGAGCAGTTCTTC	CASSPGWEQFF
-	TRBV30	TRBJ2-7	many	TGTGCCTGGAGCGTCCTCGGGCTCCGGATTTTGGGAGCCTACGAGCAGTACTTC	CAWSVLGLRILGAYEQYF
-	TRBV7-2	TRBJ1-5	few	TGTGCCAGCAGCCCTACAGCCTTCAATCAGCCCCAGCATTTT	CASSPTAFNQPQHF
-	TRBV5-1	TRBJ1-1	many	TGCGCCAGCAGCTTGATAGGGCTCGGGGCCATGAACACTGAAGCTTTCTTT	CASSLIGLGAMNTEAFF
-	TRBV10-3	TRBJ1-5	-	TGTGCCATCAGTGAGTATGTTAATCAGCCCCAGCATTTT	CAISEYVNQPQHF
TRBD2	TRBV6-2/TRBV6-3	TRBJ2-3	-	TGTGCCAGCAGGCCGACTAGCGGGGCGGTTACGCAGTATTTT	CASRPTSGAVTQYF
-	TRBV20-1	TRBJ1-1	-	TGCAGTGCTGGAGAAGGGGAGGGGTCGTACACTGAAGCTTTCTTT	CSAGEGEGSYTEAFF